Described below is a single T cell receptor beta chain sequence and its context. What it binds is unknown. Extracted RNA was reverse transcribed into cDNA, the sequencing template. Data came from immunoSEQ multiplex PCR; TCRdb stores just in-frame clones and leaves some out. The sample has some 180,000 clones; approximately 62% are singletons. The sample originates from a study of CD8+ T cells in alopecia areata. Overall study findings and caveats: In patients, TCRs were shared less clearly than in mice, and HLA may possibly be involved. Compared with normal scalp, lesional scalp had higher clonality and more expanded CD8+ clones.

Germline V gene sequence: CDR1 SGHTA, CDR2 FQGTGA. V trimming: 6 bases; J trimming: 5 bases; junction bases outside the gene matches: 10. The CDR3 is 15 residues long. Peripheral blood, together with lesional scalp punch biopsies, was collected from alopecia areata patients. The researchers isolated CD4+ and CD8+ T cells from PBMCs by sorting. The sequence derives from a human donor with alopecia areata. Sequenced here: CD4+ T cells sorted from blood, sampled at week 0. This rearrangement joins TRBV7-3 to TRBJ1-2; 9 bases match TRBD1. The CDR3 DNA is TGTGCCAGCAGTTATACAGGGGGCGCAGGGTATGGCTACACCTTC. The encoded protein is CASSYTGGAGYGYTF.